These T cell receptor beta chains were read from a single sample in a study of T cells in Graves' hyperthyroidism and ophthalmopathy. TCRdb independently ran MiXCR on the multiplex PCR reads; one entry per CDR3 protein. The repertoire includes over 250,000 distinct CDR3 sequences, around 22% of them detected once, and around two thirds sits in the top ten. The specimen sequenced was blood. These receptors were collected from a man aged 25 to 40 with Graves' ophthalmopathy. CDR3s include the opening cysteine and the closing phenylalanine or tryptophan. The order of the fields is CDR3 length, J gene, V gene, D gene, clone size, CDR3 protein, CDR3 DNA. A D gene is named only where the DNA matches it firmly. Expanded clones get a size class; other rows say once, few or many, or leave the size out.

>13|TRBJ2-1|TRBV11-3|NA|NA
CASSFSSSDEQFF
TGTGCCAGCAGCTTCTCCTCTAGCGATGAGCAGTTCTTC
>15|TRBJ1-1|TRBV5-1|TRBD1|few
CASSKTGVGNTEAFF
TGCGCCAGCAGTAAGACAGGGGTGGGGAACACTGAAGCTTTCTTT
>13|TRBJ2-3|TRBV3-1|NA|many
CASSQEARITQYF
TGTGCCAGCAGCCAAGAGGCGAGGATTACGCAGTATTTT
>13|TRBJ2-1|TRBV29-1|NA|NA
CSVEDWTEVEQFF
TGCAGCGTTGAAGATTGGACGGAGGTAGAGCAGTTCTTC
>13|TRBJ1-1|TRBV28|TRBD1|few
CASSNTGTAEAFF
TGTGCCAGCAGTAACACCGGGACAGCCGAAGCTTTCTTT
>14|TRBJ1-2|TRBV30|NA|many
CAWANPGRNYGYTF
TGTGCCTGGGCCAACCCAGGGAGGAACTATGGCTACACCTTC
>16|TRBJ2-3|TRBV5-1|NA|few
CASSVSPGASPDTQYF
TGCGCCAGCAGCGTTTCCCCGGGAGCGAGCCCAGATACGCAGTATTTT
>14|TRBJ2-5|TRBV5-1|NA|NA
CASSSGTYQETQYF
TGCGCCAGCAGCTCGGGGACTTATCAGGAGACCCAGTACTTC
>16|TRBJ2-7|TRBV28|NA|many
CASSSIIGGTRYEQYF
TGTGCCAGCAGTTCGATTATCGGCGGGACCAGATACGAGCAGTACTTC
>14|TRBJ2-7|TRBV5-1|TRBD2|many
CASSLTSGRGEQYF
TGCGCCAGCAGCTTGACTAGCGGGAGAGGCGAGCAGTACTTC
>15|TRBJ2-7|TRBV7-3|NA|once
CASSLQKIGAAEQYF
TGTGCCAGCAGCTTACAGAAGATCGGGGCTGCCGAGCAGTACTTC
>16|TRBJ1-6|TRBV11-2|NA|many
CASSSKPRGIYSPLHF
TGTGCCAGCAGCTCAAAACCCAGGGGAATATATTCACCCCTCCACTTT
>16|TRBJ2-7|TRBV5-1|TRBD1|many
CASSSLGTGGTYEQYF
TGCGCCAGCAGCTCACTCGGGACAGGGGGAACCTACGAGCAGTACTTC
>16|TRBJ2-3|TRBV11-2|NA|few
CASSSLDSASTDTQYF
TGTGCCAGCAGCTCTTTGGATAGCGCGAGCACAGATACGCAGTATTTT
>14|TRBJ2-1|TRBV20-1|TRBD2|many
CSARDLREANEQFF
TGCAGTGCTAGAGATCTACGGGAGGCCAATGAGCAGTTCTTC
>10|TRBJ2-3|TRBV20-1|NA|NA
CSARVGTQYF
TGCAGTGCTAGAGTCGGTACGCAGTATTTT
>17|TRBJ2-1|TRBV11-2|NA|many
CASSLDRPGVTYNEQFF
TGTGCCAGCAGCTTAGATCGGCCGGGGGTCACCTACAATGAGCAGTTCTTC
>15|TRBJ1-3|TRBV2|NA|NA
CASSVGGNSGNTIYF
TGTGCCAGCAGTGTCGGCGGAAACTCTGGAAACACCATATATTTT
>12|TRBJ2-5|TRBV20-1|NA|few
CSARGGPAGQYF
TGCAGTGCTAGAGGGGGTCCTGCGGGCCAGTACTTC
>17|TRBJ2-6|TRBV2|NA|NA
CASRYGDTFSGADVLTF
TGTGCCAGCAGGTACGGGGACACGTTCTCTGGGGCCGACGTCCTGACTTTC
>14|TRBJ2-7|TRBV9|NA|NA
CASSVGDGTYEQYF
TGTGCCAGCAGCGTAGGGGACGGCACCTACGAGCAGTACTTC
>16|TRBJ2-2|TRBV6-1|TRBD2|NA
CASSHGLAANTGELFF
TGTGCCAGCAGTCATGGACTAGCGGCGAACACCGGGGAGCTGTTTTTT
>17|TRBJ2-1|TRBV7-9|NA|few
CASSLGEGVPSYNEQFF
TGTGCCAGCAGCTTAGGGGAGGGGGTACCCTCCTACAATGAGCAGTTCTTC
>15|TRBJ2-7|TRBV3-1|TRBD2|many
CASSFTWTSGYEQYF
TGTGCCAGCAGCTTTACCTGGACTAGCGGCTACGAGCAGTACTTC
>11|TRBJ1-1|TRBV20-1|NA|many
CSTLERSEAFF
TGCAGTACCTTAGAACGGAGTGAAGCTTTCTTT
>14|TRBJ2-7|TRBV27|TRBD2|NA
CATRRGGETYEQYF
TGTGCCACCCGGCGGGGGGGGGAGACCTACGAGCAGTACTTC
>16|TRBJ1-5|TRBV20-1|NA|NA
CSAGAGTPILVQPQHF
TGCAGCGCCGGGGCAGGGACGCCTATATTGGTTCAGCCCCAGCATTTT
>14|TRBJ1-5|TRBV27|NA|many
CASSPGLGNQPQHF
TGTGCCAGCAGCCCGGGGCTCGGCAATCAGCCCCAGCATTTT
>12|TRBJ2-1|TRBV6-1|NA|many
CASSVRKDEQFF
TGTGCCAGCAGTGTCCGTAAGGATGAGCAGTTCTTC
>14|TRBJ2-5|TRBV11-1|NA|many
CASSGRDYQETQYF
TGTGCCAGCAGCGGACGGGACTACCAAGAGACCCAGTACTTC
>17|TRBJ2-3|TRBV18|TRBD1|NA
CASSPPRQGPSTDTQYF
TGTGCCAGCTCACCCCCTCGACAGGGCCCTAGCACAGATACGCAGTATTTT
>15|TRBJ2-3|TRBV20-1|TRBD2|many
CSAPSGNTYTDTQYF
TGCAGTGCCCCTAGCGGGAATACGTACACAGATACGCAGTATTTT
>14|TRBJ1-2|TRBV12-3/TRBV12-4|NA|many
CASSLQTGQGGYTF
TGTGCCAGCAGTCTCCAGACGGGTCAAGGTGGCTACACCTTC
>14|TRBJ1-3|TRBV19|NA|NA
CASRPTGSGNTIYF
TGTGCCAGTAGACCGACAGGCTCTGGAAACACCATATATTTT
>16|TRBJ2-1|TRBV19|NA|NA
CASSTPGGTGGNEQFF
TGTGCCAGTAGTACCCCTGGAGGAACAGGTGGCAATGAGCAGTTCTTC
>15|TRBJ2-3|TRBV2|NA|many
CASSDRRPSTDTQYF
TGTGCCAGCAGTGATCGTAGACCAAGCACAGATACGCAGTATTTT
>16|TRBJ2-6|TRBV4-1|NA|once
CASSHTANSGANVLTF
TGCGCCAGCAGCCATACAGCGAACTCTGGGGCCAACGTCCTGACTTTC
>16|TRBJ2-2|TRBV28|TRBD1|few
CASSFTGVPNTGELFF
TGTGCCAGCAGTTTTACAGGGGTCCCGAACACCGGGGAGCTGTTTTTT
>15|TRBJ1-1|TRBV18|NA|many
CASSPSRQQNTEAFF
TGTGCCAGCTCACCATCACGACAACAGAACACTGAAGCTTTCTTT
>15|TRBJ1-3|TRBV6-1|NA|NA
CASLVDSLSGNTIYF
TGTGCCAGTCTGGTTGATAGTCTCTCTGGAAACACCATATATTTT